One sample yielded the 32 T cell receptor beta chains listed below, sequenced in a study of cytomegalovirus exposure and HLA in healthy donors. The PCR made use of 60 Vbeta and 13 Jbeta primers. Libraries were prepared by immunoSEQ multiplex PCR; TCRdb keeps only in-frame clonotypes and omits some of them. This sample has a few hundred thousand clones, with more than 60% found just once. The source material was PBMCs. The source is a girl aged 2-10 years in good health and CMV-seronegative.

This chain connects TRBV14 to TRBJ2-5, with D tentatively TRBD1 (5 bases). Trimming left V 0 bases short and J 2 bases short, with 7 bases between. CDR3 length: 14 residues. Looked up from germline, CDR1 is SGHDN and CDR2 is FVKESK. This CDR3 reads CASSQEQVQETQYF. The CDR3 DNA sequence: TGTGCCAGCAGCCAAGAACAGGTTCAAGAGACCCAGTACTTC.

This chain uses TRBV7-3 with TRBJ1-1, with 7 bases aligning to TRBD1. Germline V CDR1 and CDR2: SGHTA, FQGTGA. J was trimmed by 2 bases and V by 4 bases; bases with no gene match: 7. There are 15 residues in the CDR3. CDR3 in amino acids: CASSSQTGLNTEAFF. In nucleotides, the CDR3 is TGTGCCAGCAGCTCCCAGACAGGGCTTAACACTGAAGCTTTCTTT. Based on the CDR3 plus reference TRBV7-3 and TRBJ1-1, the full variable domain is GAGVSQTPSNKVTEKGKYVELRCDPISGHTALYWYRQSLGQGPEFLIYFQGTGAADDSGLPNDRFFAVRPEGSVSTLKIQRTERGDSAVYLCASSSQTGLNTEAFFGQGTRLTVV.

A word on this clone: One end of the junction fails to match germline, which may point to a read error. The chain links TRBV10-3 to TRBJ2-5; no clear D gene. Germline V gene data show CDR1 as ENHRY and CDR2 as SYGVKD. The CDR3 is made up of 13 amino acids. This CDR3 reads CATSAPRKETQYF. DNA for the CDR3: TGTGCCACCAGTGCCCCCAGGAAAGAGACCCAGTACTTC.

CDR3 DNA sequence: TGTGCCAGCAGTGAAGCGCGGCTAGCGGTTGCCGCCTACGAGCAGTACTTC. This gives the protein CASSEARLAVAAYEQYF. The J gene is TRBJ2-7, the V gene TRBV6-1, with 7 positions matching TRBD2. V was clipped by 0 bases and J by 2 bases; unmatched bases: 10. The CDR3 contains 17 residues. CDR1 MNHNS and CDR2 SASEGT come from the germline V gene.

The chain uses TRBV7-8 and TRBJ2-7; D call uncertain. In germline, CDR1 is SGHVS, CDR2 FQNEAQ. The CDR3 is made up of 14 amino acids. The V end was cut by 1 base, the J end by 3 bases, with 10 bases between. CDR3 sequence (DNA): TGTGCCAGCAGCTTAGTTCCGGAGTTCTACGAGCAGTACTTC. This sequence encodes CASSLVPEFYEQYF.

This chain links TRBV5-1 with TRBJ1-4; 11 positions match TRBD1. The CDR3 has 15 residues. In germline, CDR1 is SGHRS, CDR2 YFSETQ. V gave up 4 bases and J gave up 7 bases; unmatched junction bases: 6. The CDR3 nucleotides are TGCGCCAGCAGCCCCGGACAGGGGGCGGGTGAAAAACTGTTTTTT. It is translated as CASSPGQGAGEKLFF.

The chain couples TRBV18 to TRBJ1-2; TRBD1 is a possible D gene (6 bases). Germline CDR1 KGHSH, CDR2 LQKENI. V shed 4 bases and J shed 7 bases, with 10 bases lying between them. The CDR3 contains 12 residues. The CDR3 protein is CASSLQGSGYTF. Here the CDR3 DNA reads TGTGCCAGCTCACTCCAGGGGTCTGGCTACACCTTC.

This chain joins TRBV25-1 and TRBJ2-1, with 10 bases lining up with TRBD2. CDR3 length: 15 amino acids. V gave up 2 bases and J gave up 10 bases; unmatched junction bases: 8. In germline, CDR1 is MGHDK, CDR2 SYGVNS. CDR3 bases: TGTGCCAGCAGTGAAGATCCCACTAGCGGGGTAGAGCAGTTCTTC. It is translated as CASSEDPTSGVEQFF.

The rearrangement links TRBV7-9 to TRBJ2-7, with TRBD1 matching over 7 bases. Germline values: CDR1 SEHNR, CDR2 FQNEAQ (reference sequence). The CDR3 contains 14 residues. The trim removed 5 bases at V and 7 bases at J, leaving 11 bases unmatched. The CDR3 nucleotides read TGTGCCAGCAGCCCGCCCTATACAGGGGATGAGCAGTACTTC. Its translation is CASSPPYTGDEQYF. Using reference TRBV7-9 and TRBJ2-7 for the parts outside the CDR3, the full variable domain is DTGVSQNPRHKITKRGQNVTFRCDPISEHNRLYWYRQTLGQGPEFLTYFQNEAQLEKSRLLSDRFSAERPKGSFSTLEIQRTEQGDSAMYLCASSPPYTGDEQYFGPGTRLTVT.

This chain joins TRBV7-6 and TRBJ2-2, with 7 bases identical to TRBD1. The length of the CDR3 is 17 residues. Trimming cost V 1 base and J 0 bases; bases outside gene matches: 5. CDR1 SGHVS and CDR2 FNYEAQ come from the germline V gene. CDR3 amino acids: CASSLETGTANTGELFF. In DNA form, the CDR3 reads TGTGCCAGCAGCTTAGAGACTGGGACAGCGAACACCGGGGAGCTGTTTTTT.

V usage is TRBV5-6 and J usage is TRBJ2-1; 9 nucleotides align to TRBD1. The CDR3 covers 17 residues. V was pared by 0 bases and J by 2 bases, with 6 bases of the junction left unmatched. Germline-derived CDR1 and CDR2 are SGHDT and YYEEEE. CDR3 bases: TGTGCCAGCAGCTTGGCCATCAGACAGGGGGCCTACAATGAGCAGTTCTTC. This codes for CASSLAIRQGAYNEQFF.

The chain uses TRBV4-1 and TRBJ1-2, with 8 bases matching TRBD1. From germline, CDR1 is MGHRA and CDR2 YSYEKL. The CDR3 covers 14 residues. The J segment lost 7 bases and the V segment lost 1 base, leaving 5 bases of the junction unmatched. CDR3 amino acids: CASSQGMTGVGYTF. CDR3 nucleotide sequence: TGCGCCAGCAGCCAAGGGATGACAGGGGTTGGCTACACCTTC.

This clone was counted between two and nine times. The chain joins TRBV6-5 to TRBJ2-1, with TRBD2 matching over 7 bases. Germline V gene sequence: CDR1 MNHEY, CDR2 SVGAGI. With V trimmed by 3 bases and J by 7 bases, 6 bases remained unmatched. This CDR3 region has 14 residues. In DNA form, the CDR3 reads TGTGCCAGCAGTTATTTCGGGGGGTCGAATGAGCAGTTCTTC. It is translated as CASSYFGGSNEQFF.

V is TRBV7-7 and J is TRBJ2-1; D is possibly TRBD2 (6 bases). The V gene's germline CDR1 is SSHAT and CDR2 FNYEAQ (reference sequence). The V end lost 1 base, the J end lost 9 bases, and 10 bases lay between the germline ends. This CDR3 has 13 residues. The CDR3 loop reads CASSLEGGSEQFF. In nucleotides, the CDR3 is TGTGCCAGCAGCTTAGAAGGAGGGAGTGAGCAGTTCTTC.

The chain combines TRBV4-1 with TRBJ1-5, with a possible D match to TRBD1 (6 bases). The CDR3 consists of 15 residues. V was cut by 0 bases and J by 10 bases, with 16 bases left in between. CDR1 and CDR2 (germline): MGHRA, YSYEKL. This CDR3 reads CASSQEGTSLLPQHF. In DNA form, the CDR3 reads TGCGCCAGCAGCCAAGAAGGGACAAGCTTACTACCCCAGCATTTT.

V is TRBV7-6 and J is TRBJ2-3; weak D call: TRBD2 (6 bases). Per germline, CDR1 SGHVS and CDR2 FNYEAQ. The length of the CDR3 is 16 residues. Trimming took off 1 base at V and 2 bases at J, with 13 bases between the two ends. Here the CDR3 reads CASSLEDGRFTDTQYF. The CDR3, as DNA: TGTGCCAGCAGCTTAGAGGACGGGAGATTCACAGATACGCAGTATTTT.

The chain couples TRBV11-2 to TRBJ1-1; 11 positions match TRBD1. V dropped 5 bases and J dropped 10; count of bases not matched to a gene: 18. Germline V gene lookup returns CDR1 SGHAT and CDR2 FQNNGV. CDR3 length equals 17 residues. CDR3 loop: CASSISRDRGFLVRAFF. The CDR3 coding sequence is TGTGCCAGCAGCATATCACGGGACAGGGGGTTCTTGGTGAGAGCTTTCTTT. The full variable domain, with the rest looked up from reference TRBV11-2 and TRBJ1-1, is EAGVAQSPRYKIIEKRQSVAFWCNPISGHATLYWYQQILGQGPKLLIQFQNNGVVDDSQLPKDRFSAERLKGVDSTLKIQPAKLEDSAVYLCASSISRDRGFLVRAFFGQGTRLTVV.

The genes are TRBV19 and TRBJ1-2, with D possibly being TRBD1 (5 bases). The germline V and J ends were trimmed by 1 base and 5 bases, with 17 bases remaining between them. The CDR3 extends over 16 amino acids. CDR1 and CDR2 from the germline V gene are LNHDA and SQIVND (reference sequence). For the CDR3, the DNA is TGTGCCAGTAGTATAGGAGACAGCTCGGTCGGGTATGGCTACACCTTC. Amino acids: CASSIGDSSVGYGYTF.

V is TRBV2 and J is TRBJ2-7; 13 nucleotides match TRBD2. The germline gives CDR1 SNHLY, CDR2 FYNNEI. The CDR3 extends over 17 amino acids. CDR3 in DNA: TGTGCGGTCCGGGTTGGGTCAGGGAAACTAGCGGGAGGGCCGCGGTACTTC. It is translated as CAVRVGSGKLAGGPRYF.

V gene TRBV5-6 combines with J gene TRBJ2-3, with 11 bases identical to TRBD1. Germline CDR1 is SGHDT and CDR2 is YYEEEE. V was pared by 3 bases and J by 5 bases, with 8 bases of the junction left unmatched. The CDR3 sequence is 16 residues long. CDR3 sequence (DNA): TGTGCCAGCAGCTCAGGGACAGGGGGAAAAATAGATACGCAGTATTTT. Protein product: CASSSGTGGKIDTQYF.

The CDR3 sequence is CASSYDRSSGANVLTF. The CDR3 DNA reads TGTGCCAGCAGTTACGACAGGAGCTCTGGGGCCAACGTCCTGACTTTC. The V and J genes are TRBV6-5 and TRBJ2-6; TRBD1 is a possible D gene (6 bases). The CDR3 is made up of 16 amino acids. Between the trimmed V and J ends, which lost 2 bases and 0 bases, there was a span of 8 bases. Germline CDR1 and CDR2: MNHEY and SVGAGI.

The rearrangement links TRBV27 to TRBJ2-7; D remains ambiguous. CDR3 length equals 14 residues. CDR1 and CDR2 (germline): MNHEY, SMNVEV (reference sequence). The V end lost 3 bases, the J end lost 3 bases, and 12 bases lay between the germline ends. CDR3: CASSFNTPGYEQYF. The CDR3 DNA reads TGTGCCAGCAGTTTTAATACCCCAGGCTACGAGCAGTACTTC.

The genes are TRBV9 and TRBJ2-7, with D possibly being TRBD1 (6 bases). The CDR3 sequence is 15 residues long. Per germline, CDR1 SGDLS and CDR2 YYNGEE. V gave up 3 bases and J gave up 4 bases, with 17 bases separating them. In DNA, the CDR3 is TGTGCCAGCAGCGACCCCCGGACAGCCGATTACGAGCAGTACTTC. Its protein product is CASSDPRTADYEQYF.

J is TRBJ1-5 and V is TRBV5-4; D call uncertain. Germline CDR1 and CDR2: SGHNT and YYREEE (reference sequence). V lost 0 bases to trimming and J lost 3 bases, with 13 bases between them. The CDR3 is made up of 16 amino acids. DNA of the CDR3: TGTGCCAGCAGCTTGGGCCCCCCGGGGAACAATCAGCCCCAGCATTTT. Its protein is CASSLGPPGNNQPQHF.

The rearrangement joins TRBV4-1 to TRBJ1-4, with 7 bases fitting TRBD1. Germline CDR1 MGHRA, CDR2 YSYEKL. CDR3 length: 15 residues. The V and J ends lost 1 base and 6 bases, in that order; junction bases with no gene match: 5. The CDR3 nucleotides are TGCGCCAGCAGCCAAGCCTACAGGGGCGATGAAAAACTGTTTTTT. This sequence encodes CASSQAYRGDEKLFF.

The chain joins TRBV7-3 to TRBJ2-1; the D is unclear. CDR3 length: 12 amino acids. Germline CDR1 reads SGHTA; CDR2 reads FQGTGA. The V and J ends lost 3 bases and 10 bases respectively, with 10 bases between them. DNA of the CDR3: TGTGCCAGCAGCTTCAACTCGGAGGAGCAGTTCTTC. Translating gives CASSFNSEEQFF.

The CDR3 DNA sequence: TGCGCCAGCAGCTGGAGGCCAACAGGGGCGGAAGAGACCCAGTACTTC. Its protein is CASSWRPTGAEETQYF. The V call is TRBV5-1, the J call TRBJ2-5; 7 bases agree with TRBD1. Germline loops: CDR1 SGHRS, CDR2 YFSETQ. Unmatched junction bases numbered 11, after V lost 3 bases and J lost 3 bases. The CDR3 extends over 16 amino acids.

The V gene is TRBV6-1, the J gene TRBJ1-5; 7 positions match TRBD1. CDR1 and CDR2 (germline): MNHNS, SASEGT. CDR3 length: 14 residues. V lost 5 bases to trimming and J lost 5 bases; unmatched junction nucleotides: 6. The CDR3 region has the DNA TGTGCCAGCAGTCGGACAGGAAACTATCAGCCCCAGCATTTT. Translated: CASSRTGNYQPQHF.

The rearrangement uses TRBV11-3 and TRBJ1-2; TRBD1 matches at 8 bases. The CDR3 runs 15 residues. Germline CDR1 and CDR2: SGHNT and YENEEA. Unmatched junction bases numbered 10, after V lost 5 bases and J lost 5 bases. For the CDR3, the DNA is TGTGCCAGCAGCCCGAGACAGGGGCCCCGATATGGCTACACCTTC. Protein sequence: CASSPRQGPRYGYTF.

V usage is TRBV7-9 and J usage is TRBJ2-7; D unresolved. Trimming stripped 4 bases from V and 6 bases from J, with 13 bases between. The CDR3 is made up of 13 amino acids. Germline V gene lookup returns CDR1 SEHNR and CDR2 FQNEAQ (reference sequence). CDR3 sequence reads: CASSSEVGPEQYF. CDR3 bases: TGTGCCAGCAGCTCTGAGGTTGGCCCCGAGCAGTACTTC.

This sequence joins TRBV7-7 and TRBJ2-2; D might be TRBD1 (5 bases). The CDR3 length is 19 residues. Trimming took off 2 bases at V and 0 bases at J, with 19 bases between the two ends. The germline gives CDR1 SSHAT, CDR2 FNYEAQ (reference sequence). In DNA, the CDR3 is TGTGCCAGCAGCTTATCCCCCCTCGTAGGGGAATCGAACACCGGGGAGCTGTTTTTT. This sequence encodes CASSLSPLVGESNTGELFF.

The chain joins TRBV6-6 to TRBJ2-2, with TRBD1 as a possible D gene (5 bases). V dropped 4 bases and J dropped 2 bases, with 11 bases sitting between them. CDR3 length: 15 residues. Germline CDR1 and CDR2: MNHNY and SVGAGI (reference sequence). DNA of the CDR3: TGTGCCAGCAGTTTGACAGCTGGAAACACCGGGGAGCTGTTTTTT. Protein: CASSLTAGNTGELFF.